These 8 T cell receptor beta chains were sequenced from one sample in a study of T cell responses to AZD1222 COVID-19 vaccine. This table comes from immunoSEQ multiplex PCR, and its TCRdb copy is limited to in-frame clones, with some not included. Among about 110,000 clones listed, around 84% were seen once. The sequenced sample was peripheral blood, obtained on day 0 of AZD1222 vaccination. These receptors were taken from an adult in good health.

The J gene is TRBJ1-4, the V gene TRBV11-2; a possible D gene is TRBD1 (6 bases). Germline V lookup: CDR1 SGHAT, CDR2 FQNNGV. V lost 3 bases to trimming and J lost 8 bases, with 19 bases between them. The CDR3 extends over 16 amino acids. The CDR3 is CASSFAFRGAGEKLFF. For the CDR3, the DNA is TGTGCCAGCAGCTTCGCCTTTCGGGGGGCGGGAGAAAAACTGTTTTTT.

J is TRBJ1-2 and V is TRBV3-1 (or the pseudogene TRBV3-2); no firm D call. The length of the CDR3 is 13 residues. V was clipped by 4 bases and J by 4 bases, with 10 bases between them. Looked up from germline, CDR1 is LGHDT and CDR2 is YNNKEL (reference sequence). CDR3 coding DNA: TGTGCCAGCAGCCCCTCGAACTCCTATGGCTACACCTTC. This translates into CASSPSNSYGYTF.

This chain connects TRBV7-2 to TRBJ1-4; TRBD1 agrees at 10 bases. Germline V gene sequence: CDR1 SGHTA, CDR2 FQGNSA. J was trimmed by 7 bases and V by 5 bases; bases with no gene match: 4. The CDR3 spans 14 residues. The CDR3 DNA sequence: TGTGCCAGCAGCCCGGACAGGGGGAGTGAAAAACTGTTTTTT. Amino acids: CASSPDRGSEKLFF.

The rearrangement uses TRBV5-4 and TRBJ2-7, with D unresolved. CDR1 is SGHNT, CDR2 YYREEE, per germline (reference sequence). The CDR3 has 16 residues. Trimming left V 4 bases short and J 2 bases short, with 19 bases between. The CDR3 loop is CASSQMKGSTAYEQYF. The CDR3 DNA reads TGTGCCAGCAGCCAGATGAAAGGTTCAACAGCCTACGAGCAGTACTTC.

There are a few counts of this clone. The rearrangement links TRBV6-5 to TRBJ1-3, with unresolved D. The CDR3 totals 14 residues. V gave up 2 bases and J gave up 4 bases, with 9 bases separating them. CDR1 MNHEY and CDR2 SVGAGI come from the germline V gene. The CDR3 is CASSYQLGGNTIYF. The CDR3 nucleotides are TGTGCCAGCAGTTACCAACTAGGCGGAAACACCATATATTTT.

The CDR3 spells CASSGTGRTREGYTF. CDR3 sequence (DNA): TGTGCCAGCAGTGGGACAGGGCGTACCCGAGAGGGCTACACCTTC. This chain connects TRBV6-4 to TRBJ1-2, with TRBD1 matching over 8 bases. In germline, CDR1 is MRHNA, CDR2 SNTAGT. The V gene end was trimmed by 4 bases and the J gene end by 8 bases; junction bases not matched to a gene: 12. The CDR3 extends over 15 amino acids.

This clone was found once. The CDR3 spells CASSPPTGTEYNEQFF. The CDR3 DNA reads as TGTGCCAGCTCACCCCCTACCGGGACAGAATACAATGAGCAGTTCTTC. The chain joins TRBV18 to TRBJ2-1; TRBD1 matches 7 bases. The length of the CDR3 is 16 residues. Trimming cost V 3 bases and J 4 bases; bases outside gene matches: 9. Germline V lookup: CDR1 KGHSH, CDR2 LQKENI.

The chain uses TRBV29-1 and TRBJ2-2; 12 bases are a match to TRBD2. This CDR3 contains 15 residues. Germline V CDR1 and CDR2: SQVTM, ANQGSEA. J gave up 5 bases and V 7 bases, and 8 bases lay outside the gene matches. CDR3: CSGRPSGGVTGELFF. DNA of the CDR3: TGCAGCGGACGACCTAGCGGGGGGGTTACCGGGGAGCTGTTTTTT.